The 10 T cell receptor beta chains presented below share a single source sample, sequenced in a study of T cell repertoires in cytomegalovirus infection. TCRdb called the reads again in MiXCR, with one record for every CDR3 protein. The sample includes roughly 150,000 distinct CDR3 sequences, approximately 30% of them seen just once. Which antigens these TCRs recognize remains unknown. The sequences come from CD8+ T cells from cultured PBMCs, collected from culture after CMV antigen stimulation. The origin of the receptors is a human donor in good health (CMV status not recorded). Some clones in this sample may be carry-over from other donors' samples.

This clonotype showed up just a few times. The chain is built from TRBV7-9 and TRBJ2-7; 9 nucleotides line up with TRBD1. CDR3 length: 15 amino acids. V trimming: 5 bases; J trimming: 1 base; junction bases outside the gene matches: 6. CDR1 is SEHNR and CDR2 is FQNEAQ in the germline V gene (reference sequence). CDR3 residues: CASSPEQGASYEQYF. The CDR3 DNA follows: TGTGCCAGCAGCCCTGAACAGGGGGCATCCTACGAGCAGTACTTC.

The J gene is TRBJ2-5, the V gene TRBV5-1; no definite D call. The CDR3 contains 14 residues. CDR1 and CDR2 (germline): SGHRS, YFSETQ. V lost 0 bases, J lost 5 bases, and 11 bases lay in between. This chain's CDR3 is CASSLAETPETQYF. In DNA, the CDR3 is TGCGCCAGCAGCTTGGCGGAGACACCCGAGACCCAGTACTTC.

The gene calls are TRBV4-1 and TRBJ2-1, with a weak D call TRBD1 (6 bases). This CDR3 is 15 amino acids long. Germline V CDR1 and CDR2: MGHRA, YSYEKL. V was clipped by 4 bases and J by 6 bases, with 16 bases between them. CDR3 nucleotides: TGCGCCAGCAGCCCCCCCGCAGGGGATCCCAATGAGCAGTTCTTC. It translates to CASSPPAGDPNEQFF.

J is TRBJ1-6 and V is TRBV27; no clear D gene. Trimming removed 6 bases at V and 15 bases at J, with 15 bases between. The CDR3 contains 12 residues. Germline V gives CDR1 MNHEY, CDR2 SMNVEV (reference sequence). CDR3 sequence reads: CASSAGGYHLHF. For the CDR3, the DNA is TGTGCCAGCAGCGCCGGAGGGTATCACCTCCACTTT.

This clonotype has only a few counts. V and J are TRBV4-2 and TRBJ1-1, with D perhaps TRBD1 (5 bases). Trimming took 8 bases from V and 1 from J, leaving 14 bases between them. Per the germline V gene, CDR1 is LGHNA and CDR2 is YNFKEQ. The CDR3 consists of 14 residues. The CDR3 region has the DNA TGTGCCAGCCACGCGGGGCAGGCGAACACTGAAGCTTTCTTT. Its translation: CASHAGQANTEAFF.

This clonotype appeared many times. The rearrangement uses TRBV7-6 and TRBJ2-7; 9 nucleotides match TRBD2. The CDR3 has 14 residues. Germline CDR1 is SGHVS and CDR2 is FNYEAQ. V gave up 5 bases and J gave up 3 bases; unmatched junction bases: 5. The CDR3 protein is CASSQQRGVYEQYF. The CDR3 nucleotides read TGTGCCAGCAGCCAACAGCGGGGGGTCTACGAGCAGTACTTC.

The sample holds a few counts of this clonotype. The chain employs TRBV5-4 and TRBJ2-7, with D uncertain. The CDR3 sequence is 13 residues long. Germline CDR1 and CDR2: SGHNT and YYREEE (reference sequence). The V end lost 1 base, the J end lost 3 bases, and 8 bases lay between the germline ends. CDR3 coding DNA: TGTGCCAGCAGCTTGAATCCCAACTACGAGCAGTACTTC. Its translation: CASSLNPNYEQYF.

This sequence joins TRBV15 and TRBJ2-7; TRBD2 aligns across 11 bases. CDR1 is LNHNV, CDR2 YYDKDF, per germline (reference sequence). The CDR3 runs 13 residues. V shed 4 bases, J shed 6 bases, and the junction held 2 bases outside the gene matches. In DNA form, the CDR3 reads TGTGCCACCAGCAATGGACTAGCGGGCGAGCAGTACTTC. Translated, it gives CATSNGLAGEQYF.

V is TRBV29-1 and J is TRBJ2-7; TRBD1 matches 9 bases. Germline V gives CDR1 SQVTM, CDR2 ANQGSEA. The CDR3 contains 15 residues. V lost 7 bases to trimming and J lost 2 bases; unmatched junction nucleotides: 12. The CDR3 reads CSALMGTGITYEQYF. For the CDR3, the DNA is TGCAGCGCCCTGATGGGGACAGGGATCACCTACGAGCAGTACTTC.

The chain recombines TRBV6-1 with TRBJ2-3; 8 bases match TRBD1. The V gene end was trimmed by 2 bases and the J gene end by 0 bases; junction bases not matched to a gene: 10. Germline-derived CDR1 and CDR2 are MNHNS and SASEGT. The CDR3 is 18 amino acids. DNA for the CDR3: TGTGCCAGCAGTGAATTCGAGGTGGGACAGGCTAGCACAGATACGCAGTATTTT. This gives the protein CASSEFEVGQASTDTQYF.